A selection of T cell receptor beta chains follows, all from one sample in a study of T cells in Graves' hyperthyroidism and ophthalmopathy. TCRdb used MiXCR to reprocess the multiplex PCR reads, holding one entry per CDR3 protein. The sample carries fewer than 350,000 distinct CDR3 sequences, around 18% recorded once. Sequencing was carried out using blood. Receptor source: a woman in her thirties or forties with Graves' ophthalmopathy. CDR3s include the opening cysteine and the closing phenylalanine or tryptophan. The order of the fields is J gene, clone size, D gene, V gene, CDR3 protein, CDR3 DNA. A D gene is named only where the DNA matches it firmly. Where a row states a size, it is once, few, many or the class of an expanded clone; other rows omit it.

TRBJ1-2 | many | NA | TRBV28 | CASSPGQILNYGYTF | TGTGCCAGCAGCCCCGGACAGATACTTAACTATGGCTACACCTTC
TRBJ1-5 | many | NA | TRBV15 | CATSRAQQYNQPQHF | TGTGCCACCAGCAGAGCGCAGCAATACAATCAGCCCCAGCATTTT
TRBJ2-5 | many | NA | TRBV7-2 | CASSLTFQETQYF | TGTGCCAGCAGCTTAACCTTCCAAGAGACCCAGTACTTC
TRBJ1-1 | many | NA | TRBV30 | CAWGLRGGNTEAFF | TGTGCCTGGGGCCTTAGAGGGGGAAACACTGAAGCTTTCTTT
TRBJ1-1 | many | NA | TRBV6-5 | CASSRANTEAFF | TGTGCCAGCAGCCGAGCTAACACTGAAGCTTTCTTT
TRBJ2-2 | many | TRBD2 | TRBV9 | CASSRPLAGGSTGELFF | TGTGCCAGCAGTCGACCCCTAGCGGGAGGCAGTACCGGGGAGCTGTTTTTT
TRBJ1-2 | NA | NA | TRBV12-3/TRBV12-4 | CASSASVNYGYTF | TGTGCCAGCAGCGCCTCGGTTAACTATGGCTACACCTTC
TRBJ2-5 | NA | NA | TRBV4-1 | CASSQGMAEYVETQYF | TGCGCCAGCAGCCAAGGCATGGCGGAGTATGTCGAGACCCAGTACTTC
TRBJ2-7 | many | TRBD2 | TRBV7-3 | CASSSGGTVTYEQYF | TGTGCCAGCAGCTCGGGAGGGACGGTAACCTACGAGCAGTACTTC
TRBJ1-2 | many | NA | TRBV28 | CASSLGFGGYTF | TGTGCCAGCAGTTTAGGGTTTGGGGGCTACACCTTC
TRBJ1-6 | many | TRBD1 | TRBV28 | CASNMDRAKTPLHF | TGTGCCAGCAACATGGACAGGGCCAAAACACCCCTCCACTTT
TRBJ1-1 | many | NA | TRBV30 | CAWSDGAEAFF | TGTGCCTGGAGTGACGGAGCTGAAGCTTTCTTT
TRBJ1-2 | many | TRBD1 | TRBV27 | CASSTLTTGTDGYTF | TGTGCCAGCAGTACCCTCACGACAGGGACAGATGGCTACACCTTC
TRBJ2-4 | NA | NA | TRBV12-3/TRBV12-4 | CASSLGNRVDIQYF | TGTGCCAGCAGTTTAGGGAACAGGGTTGACATTCAGTACTTC
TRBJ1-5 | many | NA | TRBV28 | CASRSPVAVNQPQHF | TGTGCCAGCAGAAGCCCCGTAGCGGTCAATCAGCCCCAGCATTTT
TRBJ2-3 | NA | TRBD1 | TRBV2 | CASGRQGLDTQYF | TGTGCCAGCGGACGACAGGGGTTGGATACGCAGTATTTT
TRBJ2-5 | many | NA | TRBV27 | CASARPGAQTQYF | TGTGCCAGCGCCCGGCCAGGGGCCCAGACCCAGTACTTC
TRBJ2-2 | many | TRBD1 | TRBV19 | CASSGPGQAVGELFF | TGTGCCAGTAGTGGCCCGGGACAGGCAGTCGGGGAGCTGTTTTTT
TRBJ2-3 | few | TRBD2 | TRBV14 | CASGNRVPLAGVPDTQYF | TGTGCCAGCGGAAACCGCGTACCACTAGCGGGAGTGCCAGATACGCAGTATTTT
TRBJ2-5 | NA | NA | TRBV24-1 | CATSVGGVKTQYF | TGTGCCACCAGTGTTGGGGGTGTAAAGACCCAGTACTTC
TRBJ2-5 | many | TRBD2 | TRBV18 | CASSQPGLAGAETQYF | TGTGCCAGCTCACAACCGGGACTAGCGGGAGCGGAGACCCAGTACTTC
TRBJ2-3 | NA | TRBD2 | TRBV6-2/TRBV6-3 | CASSPHSTSGGPQDTQYF | TGTGCCAGCAGCCCCCACTCGACTAGCGGGGGGCCGCAGGATACGCAGTATTTT
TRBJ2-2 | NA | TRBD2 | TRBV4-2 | CASSQASGSVHTGELFF | TGTGCCAGCAGCCAAGCTAGCGGGAGCGTTCACACCGGGGAGCTGTTTTTT
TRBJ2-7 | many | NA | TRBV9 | CASSPEDRYGGYEQYF | TGTGCCAGCAGCCCAGAGGACCGGTACGGTGGGTACGAGCAGTACTTC
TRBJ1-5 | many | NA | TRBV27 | CASSLWVWAGRQNQPQHF | TGTGCCAGCAGTTTATGGGTTTGGGCAGGGAGACAGAATCAGCCCCAGCATTTT
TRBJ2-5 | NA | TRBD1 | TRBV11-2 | CASSPRTGFEETQYF | TGTGCCAGCAGCCCCCGGACAGGGTTTGAAGAGACCCAGTACTTC
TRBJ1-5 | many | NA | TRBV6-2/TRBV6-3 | CASSYGGLQPQHF | TGTGCCAGCAGTTACGGGGGATTGCAGCCCCAGCATTTT
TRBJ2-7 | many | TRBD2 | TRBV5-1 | CASSPRTGTSGPSRYF | TGCGCCAGCAGCCCAAGGACCGGGACTAGCGGACCAAGTCGGTACTTC
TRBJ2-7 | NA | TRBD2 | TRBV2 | CASTGLAGGPSYEQYF | TGTGCCAGCACGGGGCTAGCGGGAGGGCCCTCCTACGAGCAGTACTTC
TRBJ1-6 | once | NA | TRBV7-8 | CASSLAQGSYSPLHF | TGTGCCAGCAGCTTAGCCCAGGGGTCTTATTCACCCCTCCACTTT
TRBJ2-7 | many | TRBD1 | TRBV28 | CASSSSGTAPYEQYF | TGTGCCAGCAGTTCATCCGGGACAGCTCCCTACGAGCAGTACTTC
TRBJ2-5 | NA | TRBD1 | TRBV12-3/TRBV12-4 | CASSMDRVETQYF | TGTGCCAGCAGCATGGACAGGGTTGAGACCCAGTACTTC
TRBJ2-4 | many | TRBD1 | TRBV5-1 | CASSVTGTEKNIQYF | TGCGCCAGCAGCGTCACCGGGACAGAGAAAAACATTCAGTACTTC
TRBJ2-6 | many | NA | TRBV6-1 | CASSGTLSGANVLTF | TGTGCCAGCAGTGGGACCCTCTCTGGGGCCAACGTCCTGACTTTC
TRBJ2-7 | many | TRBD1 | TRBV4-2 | CASSQAGTGVYEQYF | TGTGCCAGCAGCCAGGCCGGGACAGGGGTTTACGAGCAGTACTTC
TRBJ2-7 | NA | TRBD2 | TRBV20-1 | CSARDPSSGTLYEQYF | TGCAGTGCTAGAGACCCAAGCAGCGGGACCCTCTACGAGCAGTACTTC